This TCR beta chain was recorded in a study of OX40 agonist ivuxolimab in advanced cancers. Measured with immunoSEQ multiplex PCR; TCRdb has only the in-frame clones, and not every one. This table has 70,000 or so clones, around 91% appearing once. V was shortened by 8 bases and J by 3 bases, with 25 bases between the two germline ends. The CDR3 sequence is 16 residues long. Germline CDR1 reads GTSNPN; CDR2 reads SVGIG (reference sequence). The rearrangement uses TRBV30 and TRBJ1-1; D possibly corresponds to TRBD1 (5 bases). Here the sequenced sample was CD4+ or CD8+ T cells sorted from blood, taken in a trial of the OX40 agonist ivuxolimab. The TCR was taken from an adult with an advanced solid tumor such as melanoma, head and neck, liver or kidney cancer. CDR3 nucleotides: TGTGCCGCGGGCGTCGGGCTGGGGGGGAAGGACACTGAAGCTTTCTTT. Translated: CAAGVGLGGKDTEAFF.